The 19 T cell receptor beta chains given below trace back to one sample, sequenced in a study of control samples from healthy donors and cancer patients. The protocol was immunoSEQ multiplex PCR, while the TCRdb copy is restricted to in-frame clones and leaves out a portion. Counted here are tens of thousands of clones, around 87% occurring once; the ten biggest clones make up 2% to 2.5%. The sequenced sample was PBMCs. These receptors originate from a woman in her forties or fifties with head and neck cancer.

In this sample, this clone turned up once. The same CDR3 also results from other DNA sequences found in this sample. The gene calls are TRBV12-3 or TRBV12-4 and TRBJ1-1; D is undetermined. V dropped 3 bases and J dropped 1 base, with 3 bases sitting between them. This CDR3 spans 12 amino acids. CDR3 residues: CASSFRNTEAFF. Here the CDR3 DNA reads TGTGCCAGCAGTTTCAGGAACACTGAAGCTTTCTTT.

This clone occurred once. V and J are TRBV2 and TRBJ1-2; 9 bases align to TRBD1. V dropped 8 bases and J dropped 5; count of bases not matched to a gene: 6. CDR3 length equals 13 residues. Germline V gene lookup returns CDR1 SNHLY and CDR2 FYNNEI. The DNA for the CDR3 is TGTGCCAGCTCGAGGGACAGGGAATATGGCTACACCTTC. It yields the protein CASSRDREYGYTF. The entire variable domain, with the rest obtained from reference TRBV2 and TRBJ1-2, is as follows: EPEVTQTPSHQVTQMGQEVILRCVPISNHLYFYWYRQILGQKVEFLVSFYNNEISEKSEIFDDQFSVERPDGSNFTLKIRSTKLEDSAMYFCASSRDREYGYTFGSGTRLTVV.

This clone came up once. The chain links TRBV4-1 to TRBJ1-6; maybe TRBD1 (6 bases). The V and J ends lost 4 bases and 3 bases respectively, with 13 bases between them. The CDR3 is made up of 16 amino acids. Germline V gene data show CDR1 as MGHRA and CDR2 as YSYEKL. The CDR3 spells CASSRSGRGYNSPLHF. CDR3 in DNA: TGCGCCAGCAGCCGGTCTGGCAGGGGCTATAATTCACCCCTCCACTTT.

The chain links TRBV2 to TRBJ2-1, with D perhaps TRBD1 or TRBD2 (6 bases each). The CDR3 sequence is 17 residues long. CDR1 is SNHLY and CDR2 is FYNNEI in the germline V gene. V shed 6 bases and J shed 6 bases, with 24 bases lying between them. The CDR3 bases are TGTGCCAGCAGCGAGGGGGGTAGGACCAGATTACGCAATGAGCAGTTCTTC. Translated: CASSEGGRTRLRNEQFF.

In nucleotides, the CDR3 is TGTGCCAGCAGTAAATCGTGGGACACCGGGGAGCTGTTTTTT. Its protein is CASSKSWDTGELFF. This chain uses TRBV6-5 with TRBJ2-2; D gene ambiguous. The CDR3 contains 14 residues. V shed 5 bases and J shed 3 bases, with 10 bases lying between them. The V gene's germline CDR1 is MNHEY and CDR2 SVGAGI.

The chain links TRBV6-5 to TRBJ1-4, with D perhaps TRBD1 (5 bases). Germline CDR1 is MNHEY and CDR2 is SVGAGI. This CDR3 has 13 residues. Trimming removed 6 bases at V and 6 bases at J, with 11 bases between. In nucleotides, the CDR3 is TGTGCCAGCAGAAGGGGTTCAGATGAAAAACTGTTTTTT. The encoded protein is CASRRGSDEKLFF.

This clone was counted a few times. The J gene is TRBJ1-2, the V gene TRBV3-1 (or the pseudogene TRBV3-2), with D tentatively TRBD1 (6 bases). This CDR3 contains 14 residues. Trimming took off 1 base at V and 5 bases at J, with 11 bases between the two ends. CDR1 and CDR2 from the germline V gene are LGHDT and YNNKEL (reference sequence). The CDR3 DNA is TGTGCCAGCAGCCAAGTGGGGGGCACTTATGGCTACACCTTC. Translation gives CASSQVGGTYGYTF.

The chain couples TRBV12-5 to TRBJ2-3; 8 nucleotides line up with TRBD2. V dropped 9 bases and J dropped 4; count of bases not matched to a gene: 6. Germline-derived CDR1 and CDR2 are LGHNT and FRNRAP. CDR3 length: 13 amino acids. The CDR3 spells CASAPGGSDTQYF. CDR3 coding DNA: TGTGCTAGCGCCCCGGGAGGGTCAGATACGCAGTATTTT.

This clone has a single count. The chain has TRBV2 and TRBJ1-5; no firm D call. Per germline, CDR1 SNHLY and CDR2 FYNNEI. V was shortened by 7 bases and J by 11 bases, with 18 bases between the two germline ends. The CDR3 spans 13 residues. The CDR3 protein is CASTSTPGIAQHF. The CDR3 nucleotides read TGTGCCAGCACCTCCACCCCGGGGATAGCCCAGCATTTT.

As DNA, the CDR3 is TGTGCCAGCAGCGTCAACCCCCGGGCAACTAATGAAAAACTGTTTTTT. Translated: CASSVNPRATNEKLFF. The genes are TRBV9 and TRBJ1-4; no firm D call. The CDR3 length is 16 residues. Germline CDR1 reads SGDLS; CDR2 reads YYNGEE. The V gene lost 2 bases and the J gene lost 0 bases, with 11 bases spanning the gap.

V gene TRBV7-8 combines with J gene TRBJ1-5, with a tentative D call TRBD1 (5 bases). CDR1 is SGHVS, CDR2 FQNEAQ, per germline. The CDR3 spans 13 residues. Trimming shortened V by 5 bases and J by 4 bases, and 9 bases separated the two germline ends. This CDR3 reads CASSLQGNQPQHF. The CDR3 region has the DNA TGTGCCAGCAGCCTGCAGGGAAATCAGCCCCAGCATTTT.

The CDR3 DNA reads TGTGCCAGCAGTCCCCATGTGGAAAAACTGTTTTTT. Amino acid sequence: CASSPHVEKLFF. The chain couples TRBV12-3 or TRBV12-4 to TRBJ1-4; D gene uncertain. This CDR3 is built from 12 residues. V dropped 5 bases and J dropped 8 bases, with 9 bases sitting between them.

The chain couples TRBV6-1 to TRBJ1-1, with D possibly TRBD1 on 5 matching bases. The germline V gene has CDR1 MNHNS and CDR2 SASEGT. This CDR3 spans 15 amino acids. V shed 2 bases and J shed 4 bases, with 14 bases lying between them. CDR3 loop: CASSESWGVGTEAFF. CDR3 coding DNA: TGTGCCAGCAGTGAAAGCTGGGGCGTAGGCACTGAAGCTTTCTTT.

Remarks on this clone: Different DNA sequences within this sample yield the same CDR3. The V and J genes are TRBV2 and TRBJ1-5, with D hard to call. V was trimmed by 2 bases and J by 0 bases, leaving 5 bases between them. This CDR3 has 14 amino acids. Germline CDR1 SNHLY, CDR2 FYNNEI. CDR3 loop: CASSERVSNQPQHF. Written as DNA, the CDR3 is TGTGCCAGCAGTGAAAGGGTTAGCAATCAGCCCCAGCATTTT.

The chain recombines TRBV25-1 with TRBJ1-5; the match to TRBD1 covers 8 bases. Germline V gives CDR1 MGHDK, CDR2 SYGVNS. The CDR3 totals 15 residues. After removal of 1 base from V and 4 bases from J, the junction contained 3 bases not matched to a gene. CDR3 coding DNA: TGTGCCAGCAGTGAATCAGGGGGCGTTAATCAGCCCCAGCATTTT. Amino acids: CASSESGGVNQPQHF.

The chain recombines TRBV6-2 or TRBV6-3 with TRBJ2-3, with D possibly TRBD1 on 5 matching bases. CDR3 size: 16 residues. Looked up from germline, CDR1 is MNHEY and CDR2 is SVGEGT. The V end lost 0 bases, the J end lost 6 bases, and 16 bases lay between the germline ends. CDR3 in DNA: TGTGCCAGCAGTTACTCACTGGCAGGGCTTCCGGATACGCAGTATTTT. Encoded protein: CASSYSLAGLPDTQYF.

The chain recombines TRBV4-2 with TRBJ2-2; 16 bases line up with TRBD2. V lost 5 bases, J lost 3 bases, and 6 bases stayed unmatched. Germline CDR1 LGHNA, CDR2 YNFKEQ. The CDR3 totals 18 residues. CDR3 amino acids: CASSSGTSGGGDTGELFF. CDR3 nucleotide sequence: TGTGCCAGCAGCTCCGGGACTAGCGGGGGGGGAGACACCGGGGAGCTGTTTTTT.

The chain employs TRBV5-1 and TRBJ2-2; 8 nucleotides align to TRBD1. Germline CDR1 and CDR2: SGHRS and YFSETQ. CDR3 size: 16 residues. V dropped 4 bases and J dropped 4; count of bases not matched to a gene: 9. CDR3 nucleotides: TGCGCCAGCAGCACCGCAGGGGGCGTGGGCACCGGGGAGCTGTTTTTT. Translated: CASSTAGGVGTGELFF. Full variable domain (missing parts from reference TRBV5-1 and TRBJ2-2): KAGVTQTPRYLIKTRGQQVTLSCSPISGHRSVSWYQQTPGQGLQFLFEYFSETQRNKGNFPGRFSGRQFSNSRSEMNVSTLELGDSALYLCASSTAGGVGTGELFFGEGSRLTVL.

The chain links TRBV9 to TRBJ1-4; D may be TRBD1 (5 bases). V lost 5 bases to trimming and J lost 4 bases, with 15 bases between them. CDR1 and CDR2 (germline): SGDLS, YYNGEE. The CDR3 length is 15 residues. The CDR3 is CASSLSAGGNEKLFF. Here the CDR3 DNA reads TGTGCCAGCAGTCTCTCAGCCGGGGGTAATGAAAAACTGTTTTTT.